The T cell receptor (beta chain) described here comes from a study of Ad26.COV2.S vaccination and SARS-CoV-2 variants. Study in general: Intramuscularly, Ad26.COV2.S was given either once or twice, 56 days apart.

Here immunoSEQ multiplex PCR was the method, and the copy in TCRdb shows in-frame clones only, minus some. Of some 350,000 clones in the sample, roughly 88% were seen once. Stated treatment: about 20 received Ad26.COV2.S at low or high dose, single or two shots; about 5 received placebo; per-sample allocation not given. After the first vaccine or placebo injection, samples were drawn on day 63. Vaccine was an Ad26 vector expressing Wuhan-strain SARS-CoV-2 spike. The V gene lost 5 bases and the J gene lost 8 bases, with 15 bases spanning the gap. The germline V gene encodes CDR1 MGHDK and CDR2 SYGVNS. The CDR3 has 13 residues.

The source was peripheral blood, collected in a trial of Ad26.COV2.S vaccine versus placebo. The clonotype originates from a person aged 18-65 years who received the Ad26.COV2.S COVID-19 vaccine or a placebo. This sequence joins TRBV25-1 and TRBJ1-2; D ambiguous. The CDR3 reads CASSKEQWYGYTF. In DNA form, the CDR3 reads TGTGCCAGCAGTAAGGAGCAATGGTACGGCTACACCTTC.